Included here is one T cell receptor (beta chain) sequence, with context. As yet, its antigen is unknown. This sample stems from a study of beta chain features in type 1 diabetes. Expressed TCRB transcripts were sequenced because the isolated RNA had all been reverse transcribed beforehand. Libraries were prepared by immunoSEQ multiplex PCR; TCRdb keeps only in-frame clonotypes and omits some of them. This table holds more than 55,000 clones, 52% found once. Regarding the study as a whole: TCRB CDR3s were moderately but significantly shorter in Type 1 diabetes patients in all four CD4+ subsets. The naive, central memory and Treg TCRB repertoires looked more alike in patients than they did in healthy donors.

Sorting produced populations that all topped 95% purity. This sequence was found in a woman aged 40 to 50 with type 1 diabetes. The sequencing sample was made of Tregs from blood.

The CDR3 sequence: CASSEGGQGNYGYTF. CDR3 in DNA: TGTGCCAGCAGTGAGGGGGGACAGGGCAACTATGGCTACACCTTC. The rearrangement joins TRBV2 to TRBJ1-2, with 9 bases lining up with TRBD1. The CDR3 runs 15 residues. With V trimmed by 3 bases and J by 2 bases, 4 bases remained unmatched. The V gene's germline CDR1 is SNHLY and CDR2 FYNNEI.